These 24 T cell receptor beta chains share one sample of origin, sequenced in a study of identical twins. TCRdb processed the 5' RACE reads anew with MiXCR; each CDR3 protein has one entry. This table has about 340,000 distinct CDR3 sequences, more than 9% appearing once. The same specimen was also included in a second study, on yellow fever vaccine responses in identical twins.

Sequencing was done on a sample of CD8+ T cells sorted from blood. The receptors were sampled from a young woman in good health.

V usage is TRBV24-1 and J usage is TRBJ2-5; unclear D gene. This CDR3 is 13 amino acids long. Looked up from germline, CDR1 is KGHDR and CDR2 is SFDVKD. The V end lost 6 bases, the J end lost 2 bases, and 9 bases lay between the germline ends. CDR3 in DNA: TGTGCCACCAGTCCAGGATCTCAAGAGACCCAGTACTTC. It is translated as CATSPGSQETQYF.

The CDR3 spells CSVDDLGEEGRDTQYF. The CDR3 DNA sequence: TGCAGCGTTGACGATCTGGGCGAGGAGGGACGAGATACGCAGTATTTT. The J gene is TRBJ2-3, the V gene TRBV29-1, with D possibly TRBD2 on 6 matching bases. CDR3 size: 16 residues. V was pared by 3 bases and J by 5 bases, with 21 bases between. Germline CDR1 is SQVTM and CDR2 is ANQGSEA.

This clonotype occurred many times. This sequence joins TRBV27 and TRBJ2-7; 11 bases match TRBD2. Trimming cost V 6 bases and J 3 bases; bases outside gene matches: 7. Germline V gene data show CDR1 as MNHEY and CDR2 as SMNVEV (reference sequence). The CDR3 has 15 residues. The CDR3 loop reads CASSPQGLAVYEQYV. The CDR3 nucleotides are TGTGCCAGCAGCCCACAGGGACTAGCGGTCTACGAGCAGTACGTC.

This clonotype has only a few counts. The chain links TRBV7-9 to TRBJ2-5; D may match TRBD1 or TRBD2 (5 bases each). The V gene lost 6 bases and the J gene lost 5 bases, with 19 bases spanning the gap. The V gene's germline CDR1 is SEHNR and CDR2 FQNEAQ (reference sequence). This CDR3 is 15 amino acids long. For the CDR3, the DNA is TGTGCCAGCAGAAGTGCCCGTGGACGGGGCGAGACCCAGTACTTC. Its translation: CASRSARGRGETQYF.

In this sample, this clonotype turned up a few times. This chain joins TRBV5-1 and TRBJ2-7; D not certain. Germline-derived CDR1 and CDR2 are SGHRS and YFSETQ. The CDR3 has 14 amino acids. The V end was cut by 0 bases, the J end by 0 bases, with 7 bases between. CDR3 amino acids: CASSLDRYSYEQYV. The CDR3 DNA sequence: TGCGCCAGCAGCTTGGACAGATACTCCTACGAGCAGTACGTC.

The genes are TRBV7-8 and TRBJ2-5; D might be TRBD2 (6 bases). Germline V gene sequence: CDR1 SGHVS, CDR2 FQNEAQ. CDR3 length equals 16 residues. V gave up 5 bases and J gave up 3 bases, with 19 bases separating them. CDR3 loop: CASSLELAGSKETQYF. CDR3 bases: TGTGCCAGCAGCCTCGAACTAGCAGGATCGAAAGAGACCCAGTACTTC.

V gene TRBV7-6 combines with J gene TRBJ1-2; D is unclear. The CDR3 length is 15 residues. CDR1 SGHVS and CDR2 FNYEAQ come from the germline V gene. V shed 4 bases and J shed 1 base, with 13 bases lying between them. For the CDR3, the DNA is TGTGCCAGCAGCTCGGAAGCTGCTCTTAACTATGGCTACACCTTC. This encodes CASSSEAALNYGYTF.

This clonotype has at least ten counts. This chain uses TRBV5-6 with TRBJ1-1, with D unclear. Germline-derived CDR1 and CDR2 are SGHDT and YYEEEE. V lost 0 bases and J 3 bases, leaving 3 bases between the germline ends. CDR3 length equals 12 residues. The CDR3 region is CASSLEDTEAFF. The CDR3 bases are TGTGCCAGCAGCTTGGAGGACACTGAAGCTTTCTTT.

This clonotype was counted many times. The chain recombines TRBV7-9 with TRBJ1-2; 9 bases fit TRBD1. In germline, CDR1 is SEHNR, CDR2 FQNEAQ (reference sequence). Unmatched junction bases numbered 7, after V lost 4 bases and J lost 4 bases. The CDR3 spans 15 residues. The CDR3 bases are TGTGCCAGCAGCTCCAACAGGGGGCTCGCCTATGGCTACACCTTC. Its protein product is CASSSNRGLAYGYTF.

This clonotype was recorded a few times. The chain carries TRBV10-1 and TRBJ2-3, with 10 bases matching TRBD2. CDR1 is WNHNN, CDR2 SYGVQD, per germline (reference sequence). The CDR3 has 18 residues. With 0 bases clipped from V and 0 bases from J, the junction kept 6 bases outside the gene matches. Here the CDR3 DNA reads TGCGCCAGCAGTGAGTCGGTCGCTAGCGGGGGTAGCACAGATACGCAGTATTTT. Its translation is CASSESVASGGSTDTQYF.

This chain joins TRBV11-2 and TRBJ2-1; 11 bases are a match to TRBD2. V lost 0 bases and J lost 2; bases outside the gene matches: 9. Germline CDR1 SGHAT, CDR2 FQNNGV. This CDR3 comprises 19 residues. CDR3 nucleotide sequence: TGTGCCAGCAGCTTAGATTGGACTAGCGGGTCACACGCCTACAATGAGCAGTTCTTC. It codes for CASSLDWTSGSHAYNEQFF.

This clonotype was picked up a small number of times. The chain carries TRBV28 and TRBJ2-1, with a tentative D call TRBD1 (6 bases). The V and J ends lost 3 bases and 9 bases respectively, with 15 bases between them. Germline V gene data show CDR1 as MDHEN and CDR2 as SYDVKM. This CDR3 contains 14 residues. CDR3 protein: CASSFLGAGFEQFF. The CDR3 nucleotides are TGTGCCAGCAGTTTTTTGGGGGCCGGGTTTGAGCAGTTCTTC.

This clonotype was detected ten times or more. The V gene is TRBV5-1, the J gene TRBJ2-1; 10 bases fit TRBD2. Germline CDR1 SGHRS, CDR2 YFSETQ. The CDR3 totals 15 residues. V lost 3 bases and J lost 5; bases outside the gene matches: 5. The CDR3 loop reads CASSSLAGVNNEQFF. Here the CDR3 DNA reads TGCGCCAGCAGCTCCCTAGCGGGGGTTAACAATGAGCAGTTCTTC.

This clonotype appeared a few times. The chain joins TRBV12-3 or TRBV12-4 to TRBJ2-3; 10 bases agree with TRBD2. The CDR3 has 16 amino acids. After removal of 3 bases from V and 2 bases from J, the junction contained 5 bases not matched to a gene. The CDR3 here is CASSLSGGELTDTQYF. CDR3 in DNA: TGTGCCAGCAGTTTGAGCGGGGGGGAACTCACAGATACGCAGTATTTT.

V and J are TRBV28 and TRBJ2-7, with D hard to call. This CDR3 contains 18 residues. Germline CDR1 reads MDHEN; CDR2 reads SYDVKM. V lost 5 bases to trimming and J lost 7 bases, with 30 bases between them. CDR3 in amino acids: CASSRVSNTFGYMAEQYF. CDR3 DNA sequence: TGTGCCAGCAGTCGGGTCAGCAACACGTTCGGATATATGGCTGAGCAGTACTTC. Using reference TRBV28 and TRBJ2-7 for the parts outside the CDR3, the full variable domain is DVKVTQSSRYLVKRTGEKVFLECVQDMDHENMFWYRQDPGLGLRLIYFSYDVKMKEKGDIPEGYSVSREKKERFSLILESASTNQTSMYLCASSRVSNTFGYMAEQYFGPGTRLTVT.

The table lists this clonotype with many counts. The chain is built from TRBV4-1 and TRBJ1-1; D uncertain. The V gene's germline CDR1 is MGHRA and CDR2 YSYEKL. V was shortened by 0 bases and J by 4 bases, with 21 bases between the two germline ends. The CDR3 has 18 residues. CDR3 amino acids: CASSQERSLGRRTTEAFF. The CDR3 coding sequence is TGCGCCAGCAGCCAAGAGAGAAGCCTCGGGAGACGGACCACTGAAGCTTTCTTT.

This clonotype was seen more than once but under ten times. The CDR3 sequence is CASSLDLAGRLQYF. CDR3 sequence (DNA): TGTGCCAGCAGCTTAGATTTGGCAGGCCGATTGCAGTACTTC. V usage is TRBV7-9 and J usage is TRBJ2-7, with D unresolved. Germline CDR1 is SEHNR and CDR2 is FQNEAQ (reference sequence). V dropped 1 base and J dropped 9 bases, with 16 bases sitting between them. CDR3 length: 14 residues.

This clonotype appeared a few times. This chain joins TRBV12-3 or TRBV12-4 and TRBJ1-2; the D is unclear. CDR3 length: 13 amino acids. The V and J ends lost 7 bases and 0 bases respectively, with 9 bases between them. The CDR3 coding sequence is TGTGCCAGCACCACAGACGCTAACTATGGCTACACCTTC. Its protein is CASTTDANYGYTF.

This clonotype was recorded a few times. The chain couples TRBV5-6 to TRBJ1-1; possible D gene TRBD1, 5 bases. This CDR3 has 13 residues. V dropped 3 bases and J dropped 7 bases, with 13 bases sitting between them. From germline, CDR1 is SGHDT and CDR2 YYEEEE. In DNA form, the CDR3 reads TGTGCCAGCAGCTCCGGGACGGTTAGTGAAGCTTTCTTT. Amino acids: CASSSGTVSEAFF.

The chain employs TRBV24-1 and TRBJ2-6, with D tentatively TRBD1 (5 bases). The CDR3 runs to 13 residues. Germline assignment: CDR1 KGHDR and CDR2 SFDVKD. Between the trimmed V and J ends, which lost 8 bases and 1 base, there was a span of 5 bases. CDR3 bases: TGTGCCACCAAGGGGTCTGGGGCCAACGTCCTGACTTTC. Residues: CATKGSGANVLTF.

This chain uses TRBV2 with TRBJ2-3, with TRBD1 matching over 8 bases. V lost 1 base and J lost 4; bases outside the gene matches: 4. The CDR3 extends over 15 amino acids. Germline CDR1 reads SNHLY; CDR2 reads FYNNEI. The CDR3 region is CASSEGQGMADTQYF. The CDR3 nucleotides are TGTGCCAGCAGTGAAGGACAGGGGATGGCAGATACGCAGTATTTT.

The chain employs TRBV2 and TRBJ2-3; no clear D. The CDR3 is 13 amino acids. V was shortened by 2 bases and J by 4 bases, with 7 bases between the two germline ends. Looked up from germline, CDR1 is SNHLY and CDR2 is FYNNEI. The CDR3 nucleotides read TGTGCCAGCAGTGAAATCCCGGCAGATACGCAGTATTTT. Its translation: CASSEIPADTQYF.

The sample holds a few counts of this clonotype. The chain couples TRBV28 to TRBJ1-3, with D uncertain. The CDR3 is 14 amino acids. The V end was cut by 5 bases, the J end by 4 bases, with 12 bases between. Germline V gene lookup returns CDR1 MDHEN and CDR2 SYDVKM. CDR3 amino acids: CASSLDFEGNTIYF. In nucleotides, the CDR3 is TGTGCCAGCAGTCTGGACTTCGAGGGAAACACCATATATTTT.

The chain couples TRBV28 to TRBJ2-1; the match to TRBD1 covers 8 bases. V shed 7 bases and J 6 bases; nucleotides not matched to a gene: 11. The CDR3 loop spans 15 amino acids. CDR1 and CDR2 (germline): MDHEN, SYDVKM. For the CDR3, the DNA is TGTGCCAGCACTCAGGACAGGGTGTTAGGCAATGAGCAGTTCTTC. Its translation is CASTQDRVLGNEQFF.